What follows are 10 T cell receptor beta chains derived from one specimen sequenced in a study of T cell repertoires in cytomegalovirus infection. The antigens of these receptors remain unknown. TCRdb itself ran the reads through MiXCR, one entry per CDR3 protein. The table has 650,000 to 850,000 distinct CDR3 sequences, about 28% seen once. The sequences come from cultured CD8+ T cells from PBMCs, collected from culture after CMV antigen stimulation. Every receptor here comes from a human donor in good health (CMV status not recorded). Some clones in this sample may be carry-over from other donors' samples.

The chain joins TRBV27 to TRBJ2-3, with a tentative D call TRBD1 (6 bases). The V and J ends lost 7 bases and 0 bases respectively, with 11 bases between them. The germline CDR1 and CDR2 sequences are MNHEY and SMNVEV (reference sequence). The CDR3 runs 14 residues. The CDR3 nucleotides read TGTGCCAGCACGAGGGGGAAAAGCACAGATACGCAGTATTTT. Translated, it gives CASTRGKSTDTQYF.

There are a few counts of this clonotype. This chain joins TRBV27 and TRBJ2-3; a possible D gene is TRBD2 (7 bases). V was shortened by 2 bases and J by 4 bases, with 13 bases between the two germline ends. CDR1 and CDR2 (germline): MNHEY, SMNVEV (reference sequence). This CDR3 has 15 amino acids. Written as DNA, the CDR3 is TGTGCCAGCAGTTTAATGAGGGGGGGCTCAGATACGCAGTATTTT. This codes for CASSLMRGGSDTQYF.

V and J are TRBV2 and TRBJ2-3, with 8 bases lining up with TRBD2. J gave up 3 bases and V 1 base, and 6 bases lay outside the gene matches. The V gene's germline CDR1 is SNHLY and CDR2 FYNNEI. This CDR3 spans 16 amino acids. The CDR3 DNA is TGTGCCAGCAGTGAAGGTGCGGGGGGCGGTACAGATACGCAGTATTTT. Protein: CASSEGAGGGTDTQYF.

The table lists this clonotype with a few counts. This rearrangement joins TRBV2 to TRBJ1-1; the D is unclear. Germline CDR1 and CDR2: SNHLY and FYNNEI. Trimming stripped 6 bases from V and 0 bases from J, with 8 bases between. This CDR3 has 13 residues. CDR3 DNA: TGTGCCAGCAGGGGAGAGATGAACACTGAAGCTTTCTTT. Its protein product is CASRGEMNTEAFF. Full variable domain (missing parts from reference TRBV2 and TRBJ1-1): EPEVTQTPSHQVTQMGQEVILRCVPISNHLYFYWYRQILGQKVEFLVSFYNNEISEKSEIFDDQFSVERPDGSNFTLKIRSTKLEDSAMYFCASRGEMNTEAFFGQGTRLTVV.

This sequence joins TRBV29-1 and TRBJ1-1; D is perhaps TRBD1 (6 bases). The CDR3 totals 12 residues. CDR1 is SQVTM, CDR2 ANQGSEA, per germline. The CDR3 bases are TGCACCTGCGCCGGGGGCCGGACTGAAGCTTTCTTT. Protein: CTCAGGRTEAFF.

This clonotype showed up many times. The CDR3: CASSLISSSYNEQFF. In DNA, the CDR3 is TGTGCCAGCAGCTTAATATCTAGCTCCTACAATGAGCAGTTCTTC. The rearrangement links TRBV7-6 to TRBJ2-1; no firm D call. The V end lost 2 bases, the J end lost 0 bases, and 8 bases lay between the germline ends. Germline CDR1 SGHVS, CDR2 FNYEAQ. This CDR3 contains 15 residues.

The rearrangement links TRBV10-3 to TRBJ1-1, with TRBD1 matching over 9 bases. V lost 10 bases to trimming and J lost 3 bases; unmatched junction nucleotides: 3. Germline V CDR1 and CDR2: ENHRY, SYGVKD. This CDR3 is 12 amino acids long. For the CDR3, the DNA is TGTGCCACCCGGGACAGGGACACTGAAGCTTTCTTT. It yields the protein CATRDRDTEAFF.

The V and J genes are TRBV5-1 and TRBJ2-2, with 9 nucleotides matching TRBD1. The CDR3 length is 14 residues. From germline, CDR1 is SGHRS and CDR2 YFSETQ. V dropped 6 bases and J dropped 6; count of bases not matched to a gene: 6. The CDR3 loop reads CASTSGQGAGELFF. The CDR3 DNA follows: TGCGCCAGCACCTCGGGACAGGGCGCCGGGGAGCTGTTTTTT.

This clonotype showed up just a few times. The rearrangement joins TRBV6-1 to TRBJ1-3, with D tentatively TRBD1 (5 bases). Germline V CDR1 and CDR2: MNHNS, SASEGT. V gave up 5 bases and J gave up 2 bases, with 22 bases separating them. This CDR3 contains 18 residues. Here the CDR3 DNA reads TGTGCCAGCAGTCCCGAAGGGACCGACTTACAACCTGGAAACACCATATATTTT. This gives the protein CASSPEGTDLQPGNTIYF.

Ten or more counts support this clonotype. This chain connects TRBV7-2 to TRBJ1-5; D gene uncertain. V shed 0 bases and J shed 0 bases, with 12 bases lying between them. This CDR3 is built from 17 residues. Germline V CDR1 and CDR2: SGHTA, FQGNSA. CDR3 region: CASSLARQSYSNQPQHF. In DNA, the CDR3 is TGTGCCAGCAGCTTAGCGCGGCAGAGTTATAGCAATCAGCCCCAGCATTTT.